One and the same sample provided the 13 T cell receptor beta chains below, sequenced in a study of HIV-infected patients and healthy controls. TCRdb re-analysed the 5' RACE reads in MiXCR, keeping a single row per CDR3 protein. Of about 67,000 distinct CDR3 sequences in the sample, around 16% were seen once. Sequencing was done on a sample of CD4+ T cells from blood. Receptors originate from a human donor in good health.

There are a few counts of this clonotype. The rearrangement links TRBV7-2 to TRBJ2-5, with D possibly TRBD1 on 6 matching bases. Between the trimmed V and J ends, which lost 4 bases and 0 bases, there was a span of 12 bases. Germline V gene data show CDR1 as SGHTA and CDR2 as FQGNSA. This CDR3 region has 15 residues. CDR3 nucleotides: TGTGCCAGCAGCTCATCCAGGGGAAACCAAGAGACCCAGTACTTC. It codes for CASSSSRGNQETQYF.

This clonotype has more than one count but fewer than ten. This chain uses TRBV11-2 with TRBJ2-1; 13 positions match TRBD2. The CDR3 covers 18 residues. The V gene end was trimmed by 5 bases and the J gene end by 6 bases; junction bases not matched to a gene: 13. CDR1 is SGHAT, CDR2 FQNNGV, per germline. The CDR3 is CASSHLGLAGSRGNEQFF. The CDR3 region has the DNA TGTGCCAGCAGCCATCTGGGACTAGCGGGATCTAGGGGCAATGAGCAGTTCTTC.

This clonotype occurred a few times. The chain joins TRBV20-1 to TRBJ2-3, with D uncertain. CDR3 length: 12 amino acids. V was pared by 3 bases and J by 2 bases, with 6 bases between. The V gene's germline CDR1 is DFQATT and CDR2 SNEGSKA (reference sequence). The CDR3 nucleotides read TGCAGTGCTAGGTACTACACAGATACGCAGTATTTT. It translates to CSARYYTDTQYF.

This clonotype was detected many times. The CDR3 loop reads CSVEVPGLAGGSSYNEQFF. The CDR3 DNA reads as TGCAGCGTTGAGGTGCCGGGACTAGCGGGAGGGAGCTCCTACAATGAGCAGTTCTTC. The chain links TRBV29-1 to TRBJ2-1, with 16 bases fitting TRBD2. Germline CDR1 SQVTM, CDR2 ANQGSEA. The V gene end was trimmed by 3 bases and the J gene end by 0 bases; junction bases not matched to a gene: 8. The CDR3 length is 19 residues.

V usage is TRBV5-5 and J usage is TRBJ2-3; D tentatively reads TRBD1 or TRBD2 (5 bases each). Germline-derived CDR1 and CDR2 are SGHKS and YYEKEE (reference sequence). This CDR3 spans 14 amino acids. V dropped 2 bases and J dropped 1 base, with 8 bases sitting between them. DNA for the CDR3: TGTGCCAGCAGCTTCCGGGGCGGCACAGATACGCAGTATTTT. Translation: CASSFRGGTDTQYF. The complete variable domain, with remaining parts taken from reference TRBV5-5 and TRBJ2-3, reads DAGVTQSPTHLIKTRGQQVTLRCSPISGHKSVSWYQQVLGQGPQFIFQYYEKEERGRGNFPDRFSARQFPNYSSELNVNALLLGDSALYLCASSFRGGTDTQYFGPGTRLTVL.

The chain combines TRBV29-1 with TRBJ2-7; no definite D call. This CDR3 contains 12 residues. Trimming cost V 6 bases and J 4 bases, with 13 bases left between them. Germline V gene data show CDR1 as SQVTM and CDR2 as ANQGSEA. This CDR3 is CSVAVQAYEQYF. Written as DNA, the CDR3 is TGCAGCGTCGCCGTCCAGGCTTACGAGCAGTACTTC.

The chain recombines TRBV6-2 or TRBV6-3 with TRBJ1-5; 7 positions match TRBD1. CDR1 is MNHEY, CDR2 SVGEGT, per germline. Losses at the gene ends were 5 bases for V and 5 bases for J; bases not matched to a gene: 15. This CDR3 spans 17 amino acids. The CDR3 loop is CASSHGNRGGGDQPQHF. The CDR3 bases are TGTGCCAGCAGTCACGGGAACAGGGGCGGGGGAGATCAGCCCCAGCATTTT.

The rearrangement links TRBV5-1 to TRBJ1-1; 8 nucleotides match TRBD1. Germline CDR1 SGHRS, CDR2 YFSETQ. The CDR3 is 16 amino acids. J was trimmed by 6 bases and V by 6 bases; bases with no gene match: 16. The CDR3: CASKAEKTGGVSEAFF. CDR3 in DNA: TGCGCCAGCAAAGCGGAAAAAACAGGGGGAGTATCTGAAGCTTTCTTT.

This clonotype was seen many times. This chain uses TRBV20-1 with TRBJ2-1; 13 nucleotides line up with TRBD2. The germline CDR1 and CDR2 sequences are DFQATT and SNEGSKA (reference sequence). The CDR3 consists of 16 residues. After removal of 6 bases from V and 0 bases from J, the junction contained 5 bases not matched to a gene. CDR3 bases: TGCAGTGCCGCCGGGACTAGCGGGGTCTCCTACAATGAGCAGTTCTTC. Translating gives CSAAGTSGVSYNEQFF.

This clonotype was counted many times. The chain combines TRBV7-2 with TRBJ1-1; D gene uncertain. The germline V and J ends were trimmed by 8 bases and 4 bases, with 14 bases remaining between them. The CDR3 consists of 13 residues. CDR1 is SGHTA and CDR2 is FQGNSA in the germline V gene. CDR3 amino acids: CASGSFLVTEAFF. The CDR3 region has the DNA TGTGCCAGCGGGTCCTTTCTGGTCACTGAAGCTTTCTTT.

V and J are TRBV12-3 or TRBV12-4 and TRBJ2-5; 8 bases line up with TRBD2. The junction had 9 bases not matched to a gene; V was cut back by 4 bases and J by 5 bases. The CDR3 length is 15 residues. The chain's CDR3 is CASSYSGGKSETQYF. CDR3 nucleotide sequence: TGTGCCAGCAGTTATTCGGGAGGGAAATCGGAGACCCAGTACTTC.

This clonotype was counted at least ten times. The chain is built from TRBV5-1 and TRBJ1-1; D unclear. The ends were cut back, 1 base at V and 2 bases at J, with 9 bases in the middle. CDR3 length: 14 residues. CDR1 is SGHRS, CDR2 YFSETQ, per germline. Here the CDR3 DNA reads TGCGCCAGCAGCTTGCCTGGGATTAACACTGAAGCTTTCTTT. It yields the protein CASSLPGINTEAFF.

CDR3 region: CASSVRLAGKYEQYF. The DNA of the CDR3 is TGTGCCAGCAGTGTCCGACTAGCGGGGAAATACGAGCAGTACTTC. This sequence joins TRBV28 and TRBJ2-7; 11 bases align to TRBD2. V trimming: 5 bases; J trimming: 4 bases; junction bases outside the gene matches: 7. CDR1 and CDR2 from the germline V gene are MDHEN and SYDVKM. This CDR3 is 15 amino acids long.